In this sample, the clone carrying this T cell receptor beta chain turned up a few times. Its cognate antigen is unknown. The data originate from a study of CD8 T cell repertoires and HIV-1 epitope variants. Study-wide background: Each of Twenty-five Gag and Nef epitope peptides stimulated a separate culture.

The table came from immunoSEQ multiplex PCR; TCRdb's copy has only in-frame clones and leaves some out. The data hold about 7,300 clones, with more than 55% observed a single time. The CDR3 is 11 amino acids. Germline V gene sequence: CDR1 MDHEN, CDR2 SYDVKM. Trimming left V 8 bases short and J 2 bases short, with 6 bases between. Sequenced sample: cultured CD8+ T cells derived from PBMCs. The genes are TRBV28 and TRBJ1-1; the D is unclear. This clonotype originated in a male donor with HIV. As DNA, the CDR3 is TGTGCCAGCGAACTAAACACTGAAGCTTTCTTT. Amino acids: CASELNTEAFF.